The 14 T cell receptor beta chains presented below share a single source sample, sequenced in a study of cytomegalovirus exposure and HLA in healthy donors (dated by TCRdb to 2016 to 2017). The protocol used for the library was the immunoSEQ multiplex PCR assay. For the multiplex PCR, a mixture combining 60 forward primers for TCR Vbeta segments and 13 reverse primers for TCR Jbeta segments was used. TCRdb's version of the immuneACCESS table is confined to in-frame rearrangements and falls short of the full clone set. An unresolved V gene accounts for under half of the shortfall where checked; the remainder is of unknown origin. The sample yields about 160,000 clones; approximately 70% were counted once. Roughly 7.1% of the sample goes to the ten largest clones. Sequenced sample: PBMCs. The receptor set was obtained from a man aged 35-49 years in good health and CMV-seropositive.

This clone appeared once. The chain uses TRBV9 and TRBJ2-1, with 11 nucleotides matching TRBD1. Per germline, CDR1 SGDLS and CDR2 YYNGEE. V was pared by 3 bases and J by 2 bases, with 10 bases of the junction left unmatched. This CDR3 comprises 18 residues. The CDR3 here is CASSASIGTGGTYNEQFF. DNA of the CDR3: TGTGCCAGCAGCGCAAGTATTGGGACAGGGGGAACCTACAATGAGCAGTTCTTC.

The chain has TRBV18 and TRBJ1-2; D perhaps matches TRBD1 (6 bases). Germline V gene lookup returns CDR1 KGHSH and CDR2 LQKENI. This CDR3 has 13 amino acids. V was clipped by 3 bases and J by 4 bases, with 9 bases between them. CDR3 in amino acids: CASSPRQAYGYTF. The CDR3 DNA sequence: TGTGCCAGCTCACCTCGACAGGCCTATGGCTACACCTTC. The full variable domain, in which reference TRBV18 and TRBJ1-2 provide the parts outside the CDR3, is NAGVMQNPRHLVRRRGQEARLRCSPMKGHSHVYWYRQLPEEGLKFMVYLQKENIIDESGMPKERFSAEFPKEGPSILRIQQVVRGDSAAYFCASSPRQAYGYTFGSGTRLTVV.

The rearrangement joins TRBV27 to TRBJ1-6, with 7 bases aligning to TRBD1. With 8 bases clipped from V and 5 bases from J, the junction kept 3 bases outside the gene matches. The germline V gene has CDR1 MNHEY and CDR2 SMNVEV (reference sequence). CDR3 length: 13 amino acids. The CDR3: CASRQGDNSPLHF. In DNA, the CDR3 is TGTGCCAGCCGACAGGGAGATAATTCACCCCTCCACTTT.

This clone was seen once. The chain has TRBV5-6 and TRBJ1-6; tentatively, D is TRBD1 (5 bases). V was pared by 0 bases and J by 9 bases, with 13 bases between. CDR1 and CDR2 (germline): SGHDT, YYEEEE. The CDR3 is 15 residues long. The CDR3 DNA is TGTGCCAGCAGCTTGGATGGGGACGGGAGTTCACCCCTCCACTTT. Translated, it gives CASSLDGDGSSPLHF. Filled out from reference TRBV5-6 and TRBJ1-6, the complete variable domain reads DAGVTQSPTHLIKTRGQQVTLRCSPKSGHDTVSWYQQALGQGPQFIFQYYEEEERQRGNFPDRFSGHQFPNYSSELNVNALLLGDSALYLCASSLDGDGSSPLHFGNGTRLTVT.

The gene calls are TRBV6-6 and TRBJ2-5; D is undetermined. Matching the DNA end better, TRBJ2-7 makes the J call doubtful. Germline V gives CDR1 MNHNY, CDR2 SVGAGI (reference sequence). The CDR3 totals 13 residues. Written as DNA, the CDR3 is TGTGCCAGCACCCCCTCGTGGTCCTACGAGCAGTACTTC. It codes for CASTPSWSYEQYF.

The CDR3 DNA reads as TGTGCCAGCAGCCCCAGGACGGACTACAACAATGAGCAGTTCTTC. It yields the protein CASSPRTDYNNEQFF. The J gene is TRBJ2-1, the V gene TRBV11-2, with D possibly matching TRBD2 (6 bases). The CDR3 contains 15 residues. CDR1 SGHAT and CDR2 FQNNGV come from the germline V gene. Deletions cut 5 bases from V and 5 bases from J, with 16 bases between.

The chain links TRBV18 to TRBJ1-6; 7 bases agree with TRBD1. Germline V gene lookup returns CDR1 KGHSH and CDR2 LQKENI. V lost 3 bases, J lost 9 bases, and 11 bases stayed unmatched. The CDR3 consists of 16 residues. This CDR3 is CASSPNDRVDGSPLHF. The DNA of the CDR3 is TGTGCCAGCTCACCGAACGACAGGGTAGATGGTTCACCCCTCCACTTT.

The chain couples TRBV7-2 to TRBJ2-1; 9 nucleotides align to TRBD2. This CDR3 has 16 amino acids. The germline CDR1 and CDR2 sequences are SGHTA and FQGNSA. With V trimmed by 1 base and J by 8 bases, 9 bases remained unmatched. The CDR3 DNA follows: TGTGCCAGCAGCTTAGGGTCGCTAGCGGGGATCGATGAGCAGTTCTTC. Translation gives CASSLGSLAGIDEQFF. Looking up the rest from reference TRBV7-2 and TRBJ2-1 gives the full variable domain: GAGVSQSPSNKVTEKGKDVELRCDPISGHTALYWYRQSLGQGLEFLIYFQGNSAPDKSGLPSDRFSAERTGGSVSTLTIQRTQQEDSAVYLCASSLGSLAGIDEQFFGPGTRLTVL.

With respect to this clone: An end of the junction does not agree with germline; a read error may underlie this. The rearrangement links TRBV10-3 to TRBJ2-6, with 9 bases identical to TRBD1. The CDR3 has 16 residues. Germline V CDR1 and CDR2: ENHRY, SYGVKD. For the CDR3, the DNA is TGTGCCAGCAGTTTCGGGACAGGGTCCGGGGCCAACGTCCTGACTTTC. It codes for CASSFGTGSGANVLTF.

The chain is built from TRBV6-6 and TRBJ1-5; no firm D call. CDR1 is MNHNY and CDR2 is SVGAGI in the germline V gene (reference sequence). This CDR3 contains 14 residues. V dropped 2 bases and J dropped 1 base, with 6 bases sitting between them. The CDR3 region is CASSYKRSNQPQHF. DNA for the CDR3: TGTGCCAGCAGTTACAAGCGAAGCAATCAGCCCCAGCATTTT.

For this clone: One end of the junction varies from germline; a read error may be responsible. This chain uses TRBV7-7 with TRBJ1-6; D not certain. The CDR3 sequence is 13 residues long. Germline CDR1 is SSHAT and CDR2 is FNYEAQ (reference sequence). Here the CDR3 DNA reads TGTGCTAGCAGCAAGACTTCGGATTCACCCCTCCACTTT. Its protein is CASSKTSDSPLHF.

This clone came up a few times. CDR3 sequence reads: CASSLGLGANTDTQYF. CDR3 in DNA: TGTGCCAGCAGCTTAGGATTGGGGGCCAACACAGATACGCAGTATTTT. V and J are TRBV7-2 and TRBJ2-3, with a tentative D call TRBD1 (6 bases). With 1 base removed from V and 2 bases from J, the gap between germline ends came to 13 bases. CDR1 and CDR2 from the germline V gene are SGHTA and FQGNSA. The CDR3 consists of 16 residues.

The chain carries TRBV5-1 and TRBJ1-5, with D uncertain. Germline CDR1 and CDR2: SGHRS and YFSETQ. CDR3 length: 15 residues. V dropped 4 bases and J dropped 0 bases, with 11 bases sitting between them. The CDR3, as DNA: TGCGCCAGCAGCCCGGGAGATTATAGCAATCAGCCCCAGCATTTT. This gives the protein CASSPGDYSNQPQHF.

Only one count was recorded for this clone. At one end the junction does not follow the germline gene, possibly because of a read error. The chain links TRBV7-7 to TRBJ2-7; 13 nucleotides line up with TRBD2. The length of the CDR3 is 15 residues. Germline V gene lookup returns CDR1 SSHAT and CDR2 FNYEAQ (reference sequence). CDR3 region: CASSPGTSGAREQYF. DNA for the CDR3: TGTGCTAGCAGCCCTGGGACTAGCGGGGCCCGGGAGCAGTACTTC.